The rows below give T cell receptor beta chains drawn from one sample of a study of breast tumors, draining lymph nodes, adjacent tissues. TCRdb re-analysed the multiplex PCR reads in MiXCR, keeping a single row per CDR3 protein. Of 170,000 or so distinct CDR3 sequences listed, 33% are singletons. The sequenced sample was axillary lymph node tissue. These receptors were collected from a female donor with breast cancer. Some clones in this sample may be carry-over from other donors' samples. The CDR3 runs from the conserved cysteine through the conserved F or W. Each record gives: D gene, J gene, clone size, V gene, CDR3 protein, CDR3 DNA. The D gene is left open where the match is weak. The size of a clone is reported for some rows only, either as once, few or many, or as a class for expanded clones.

. TRBJ2-1 many TRBV7-2 CASSLTVYNEQFF TGTGCCAGCAGCTTGACAGTCTACAATGAGCAGTTCTTC
TRBD1 TRBJ2-3 many TRBV12-3/TRBV12-4 CASSRALTGSTDTQYF TGTGCCAGCAGTCGCGCCTTGACAGGGAGCACAGATACGCAGTATTTT
. TRBJ1-6 . TRBV7-9 CASSIRDGTGPPLHF TGTGCCAGCAGCATACGGGACGGCACCGGGCCACCCCTCCACTTT
. TRBJ2-2 . TRBV11-3 CASSSPITGLTYEQYFGELFF .
TRBD2 TRBJ2-3 once TRBV29-1 CSVEQGLRLAGVATDTQYF TGCAGCGTTGAGCAGGGTCTGAGACTAGCGGGGGTCGCCACAGATACGCAGTATTTT
TRBD1 TRBJ2-7 many TRBV20-1 CSAKRTGGYSYEQYF TGCAGTGCAAAAAGGACAGGGGGCTATTCCTACGAGCAGTACTTC
TRBD2 TRBJ2-3 many TRBV7-9 CASSLVAGGTDTQYF TGTGCCAGCAGCTTAGTAGCGGGGGGGACAGATACGCAGTATTTT
TRBD1 TRBJ2-7 few TRBV6-2/TRBV6-3 CASNRSPGQGFGEQYF TGTGCCAGCAACCGGAGCCCGGGACAGGGTTTCGGCGAGCAGTACTTC
TRBD1 TRBJ1-2 . TRBV12-3/TRBV12-4 CATEGFGTASYGYTF TGTGCCACCGAGGGCTTCGGGACAGCTTCCTATGGCTACACCTTC
TRBD2 TRBJ2-3 . TRBV5-5 CASSLARPSGGARNTQYF TGTGCCAGCAGCTTGGCCCGTCCGAGCGGGGGGGCAAGAAATACGCAGTATTTT
TRBD1 TRBJ2-4 few TRBV5-6 CASSRTGDRGLGNIQYF TGTGCCAGCAGCCGGACCGGGGACAGGGGATTGGGAAACATTCAGTACTTC
. TRBJ2-5 . TRBV10-3 CATQQGETQYF TGTGCCACCCAGCAGGGAGAGACCCAGTACTTC
. TRBJ1-4 medium-sized TRBV11-2 CASSLHRNEKLFF TGTGCCAGCAGCTTGCACAGAAATGAAAAACTGTTTTTT
TRBD1 TRBJ2-6 . TRBV12-3/TRBV12-4 CASSRGQGGANVLTF TGTGCCAGCAGCCGGGGACAGGGGGGGGCCAACGTCCTGACTTTC
TRBD1 TRBJ2-7 few TRBV3-1 CASSPRDRGGFIGEQYF TGTGCCAGCAGCCCCCGGGACAGGGGGGGATTCATAGGGGAGCAGTACTTC
TRBD2 TRBJ2-3 few TRBV3-1 CASAGGADTQYF TGTGCCAGCGCGGGGGGGGCAGATACGCAGTATTTT
. TRBJ1-5 many TRBV7-9 CASSTGGDLPQHF TGTGCCAGCAGCACCGGGGGGGATTTGCCCCAGCATTTT
. TRBJ1-1 . TRBV7-2 CASSLAGRQRAFF TGTGCCAGCAGCTTAGCGGGGAGGCAGAGGGCTTTCTTT
TRBD1 TRBJ1-5 . TRBV7-2 CASSHGQGGRQPQHF TGTGCCAGCAGCCACGGACAGGGCGGACGTCAGCCCCAGCATTTT
. TRBJ1-2 many TRBV5-5 CASSLLSSSNYGYTF TGTGCCAGCAGCTTGCTCTCCTCGTCTAACTATGGCTACACCTTC
. TRBJ2-6 many TRBV4-1 CASSQEPGVSSGANVLTF TGCGCCAGCAGCCAAGAGCCAGGGGTGAGCTCTGGGGCCAACGTCCTGACTTTC
TRBD2 TRBJ2-6 . TRBV2 CASTGGTSGGSGANVLTF TGTGCCAGCACTGGAGGGACTAGCGGGGGCTCTGGGGCCAACGTCCTGACCTTC
. TRBJ1-4 many TRBV12-3/TRBV12-4 CASSLTNEKLFF TGTGCCAGCAGTTTAACCAATGAAAAACTGTTTTTT
. TRBJ1-3 many TRBV7-6 CASSLAGTGNTIYF TGTGCCAGCAGCTTAGCCGGGACAGGAAACACCATATATTTT
. TRBJ2-5 many TRBV7-9 CASSAGPRETQYF TGTGCCAGCAGTGCAGGACCGAGGGAGACCCAGTACTTC
. TRBJ1-1 . TRBV7-8 CASSSRVLGTEAFF TGTGCCAGCAGCAGCAGGGTACTAGGGACTGAAGCTTTCTTT
. TRBJ2-1 medium-sized TRBV29-1 CSGGEVKINEQFF TGCAGCGGAGGGGAGGTGAAAATCAATGAGCAGTTCTTC
TRBD1 TRBJ2-1 many TRBV20-1 CSARGQGGYNEQFF TGCAGTGCTAGAGGACAGGGGGGATACAATGAGCAGTTCTTC
. TRBJ1-6 many TRBV2 CASRINSPLHF TGTGCCAGCAGGATTAATTCACCCCTCCACTTT
TRBD1 TRBJ2-6 . TRBV19 CASSIALTGTGGPGANVLTF TGTGCCAGTAGTATAGCTCTCACCGGGACAGGGGGCCCTGGGGCCAACGTCCTGACTTTC
. TRBJ1-1 few TRBV7-8 CASTIRRTGLNTEAFF TGTGCCAGCACCATCCGTCGGACCGGGCTAAACACTGAAGCTTTCTTT
TRBD2 TRBJ2-7 many TRBV4-2 CASRSGLAAYEQYF TGTGCCAGCAGATCCGGACTAGCCGCCTACGAGCAGTACTTC
. TRBJ2-3 . TRBV10-3 CAISERRLATQYF TGTGCCATCAGTGAACGGAGGCTCGCTACGCAGTATTTT
. TRBJ1-2 many TRBV5-1 CASSLLDSGYGYTF TGCGCCAGCAGCCTACTCGACTCGGGTTATGGCTACACCTTC
. TRBJ2-1 . TRBV6-2/TRBV6-3 CASKPGPHYRQFF TGTGCCAGCAAACCCGGGCCTCACTACCGGCAGTTCTTC
. TRBJ1-2 few TRBV6-1 CASSEVGSYGYTF TGTGCCAGCAGTGAAGTAGGATCCTATGGCTACACCTTC
. TRBJ2-5 many TRBV6-2/TRBV6-3 CASSYRGRETQYF TGTGCCAGCAGTTACAGGGGGAGGGAGACCCAGTACTTC
. TRBJ2-3 once TRBV4-1 CASSQVAKGGDTQYF TGCGCCAGCAGCCAAGTGGCGAAGGGGGGAGATACGCAGTATTTT
. TRBJ1-4 . TRBV6-5 CASSWGLAGHGYNEKLFF TGTGCCAGCAGTTGGGGACTAGCGGGACATGGCTACAATGAAAAACTGTTTTTT
TRBD1 TRBJ1-2 . TRBV28 CASSSGQGASGYTF TGTGCCAGCAGTTCCGGACAGGGGGCATCTGGCTACACCTTC
TRBD2 TRBJ2-1 many TRBV7-3 CASRAGLADEQFF TGTGCCAGCAGGGCGGGACTAGCGGATGAGCAGTTCTTC
TRBD1 TRBJ2-3 . TRBV10-3 CAITGTGLKDTQYF TGTGCCATCACGGGGACAGGATTGAAAGATACGCAGTATTTT
. TRBJ2-4 . TRBV7-9 CASSSTGTKNIQYF TGTGCCAGCAGCTCTACAGGGACCAAAAACATTCAGTACTTC
. TRBJ1-3 . TRBV4-1 CASSQRQGNTIYF TGCGCCAGCAGCCAGCGACAGGGAAACACCATATATTTT
TRBD1 TRBJ2-3 many TRBV5-1 CASRLTGAGFDTQYF TGCGCCAGCAGATTGACAGGGGCGGGGTTCGATACGCAGTATTTT
TRBD2 TRBJ2-1 many TRBV9 CASSVAGGHNEQFF TGTGCCAGCAGCGTCGCGGGGGGCCATAATGAGCAGTTCTTC
. TRBJ2-3 once TRBV4-1 CASSQDSATYTDTQYF TGCGCCAGCAGCCAAGATTCCGCTACCTACACAGATACGCAGTATTTT
TRBD2 TRBJ2-3 . TRBV7-9 CASSGGTSGEYNEQYF TGTGCCAGCAGCGGGGGGACTAGCGGGGAATACAATGAGCAGTATTTT
. TRBJ1-1 . TRBV2 CASSEGEAFF TGTGCCAGCAGTGAAGGTGAAGCTTTCTTT
. TRBJ1-5 many TRBV6-5 CASSTTVNQPQHF TGTGCCAGCAGTACGACAGTTAATCAGCCCCAGCATTTT
. TRBJ2-1 . TRBV10-3 CTAMAGQALHEQFF TGTACCGCCATGGCTGGACAAGCTCTTCATGAGCAGTTCTTC
. TRBJ2-1 many TRBV7-8 CASSLEGGLLYNEQFF TGTGCCAGCAGCTTAGAGGGCGGCTTACTTTACAATGAGCAGTTCTTC
. TRBJ1-4 . TRBV6-6 CASSYGDGGEKLFF TGTGCCAGCAGCTACGGGGACGGTGGGGAAAAACTGTTTTTT
TRBD1 TRBJ1-2 . TRBV6-5 CASSEPDRGNYGYTF TGTGCCAGCAGCGAGCCGGACAGGGGCAACTATGGCTACACCTTC
TRBD1 TRBJ2-7 many TRBV20-1 CSARAGQGMLEQYF TGCAGTGCTAGAGCCGGACAGGGGATGCTCGAGCAGTACTTC
TRBD2 TRBJ2-1 many TRBV4-2 CASSQGGLAGPTSEQFF TGTGCCAGCAGCCAAGGGGGACTAGCGGGTCCAACGAGTGAGCAGTTCTTC
. TRBJ1-6 . TRBV5-1 CASRRTGGNSPLHF TGCGCCAGCAGACGAACAGGCGGTAATTCCCCCCTCCACTTT
. TRBJ1-2 once TRBV2 CASSGRGLRYGYTF TGTGCCAGCAGTGGACGGGGTCTGCGGTATGGCTACACCTTC